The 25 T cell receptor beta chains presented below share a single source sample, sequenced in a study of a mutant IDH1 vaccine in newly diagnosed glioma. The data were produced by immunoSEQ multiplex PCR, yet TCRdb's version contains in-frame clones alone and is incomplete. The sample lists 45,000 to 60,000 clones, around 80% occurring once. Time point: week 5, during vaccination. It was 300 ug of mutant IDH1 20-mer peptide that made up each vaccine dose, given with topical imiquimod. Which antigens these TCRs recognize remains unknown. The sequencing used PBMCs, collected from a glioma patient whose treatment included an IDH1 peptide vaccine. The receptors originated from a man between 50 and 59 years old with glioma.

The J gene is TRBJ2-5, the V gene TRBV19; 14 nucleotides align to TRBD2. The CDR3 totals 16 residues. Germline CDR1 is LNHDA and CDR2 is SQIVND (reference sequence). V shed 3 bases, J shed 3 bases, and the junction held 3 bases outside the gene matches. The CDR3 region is CASSIRLAGGEETQYF. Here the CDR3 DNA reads TGTGCCAGTAGTATTCGACTAGCGGGGGGGGAAGAGACCCAGTACTTC.

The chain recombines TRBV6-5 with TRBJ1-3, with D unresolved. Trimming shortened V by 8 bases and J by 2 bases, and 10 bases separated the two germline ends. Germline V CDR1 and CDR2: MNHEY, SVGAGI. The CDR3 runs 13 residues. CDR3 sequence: CASGREAGNTIYF. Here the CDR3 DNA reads TGTGCCAGCGGAAGGGAAGCTGGAAACACCATATATTTT.

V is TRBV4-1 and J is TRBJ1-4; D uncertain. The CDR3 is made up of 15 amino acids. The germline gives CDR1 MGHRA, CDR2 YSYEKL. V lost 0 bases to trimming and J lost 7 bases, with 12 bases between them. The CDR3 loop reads CASSQDGEGAEKLFF. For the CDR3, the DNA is TGCGCCAGCAGCCAAGATGGGGAAGGAGCTGAAAAACTGTTTTTT.

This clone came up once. The CDR3 sequence: CASRRVGELFF. CDR3 in DNA: TGTGCCAGCAGACGGGTAGGGGAGCTGTTTTTT. This chain connects TRBV6-1 to TRBJ2-2, with D unresolved. Per germline, CDR1 MNHNS and CDR2 SASEGT. V was clipped by 6 bases and J by 8 bases, with 7 bases between them. CDR3 length: 11 residues.

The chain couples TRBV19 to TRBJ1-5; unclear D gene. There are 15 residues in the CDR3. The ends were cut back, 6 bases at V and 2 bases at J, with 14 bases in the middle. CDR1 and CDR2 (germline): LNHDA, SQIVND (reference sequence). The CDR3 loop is CASRVPHQGNQPQHF. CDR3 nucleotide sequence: TGTGCCAGTAGGGTACCGCACCAGGGCAATCAGCCCCAGCATTTT.

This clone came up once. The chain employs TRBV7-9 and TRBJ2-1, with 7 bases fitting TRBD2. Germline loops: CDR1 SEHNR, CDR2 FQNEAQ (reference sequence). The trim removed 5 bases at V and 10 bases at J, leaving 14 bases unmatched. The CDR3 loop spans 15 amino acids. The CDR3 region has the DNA TGTGCCAGCAGCCCCCGGGGGGTCGGGGGAAGAGAGCAGTTCTTC. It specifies CASSPRGVGGREQFF.

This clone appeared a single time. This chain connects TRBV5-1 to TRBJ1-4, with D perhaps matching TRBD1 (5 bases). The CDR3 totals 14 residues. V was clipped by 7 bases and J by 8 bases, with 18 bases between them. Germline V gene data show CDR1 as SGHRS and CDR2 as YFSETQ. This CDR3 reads CASSLQAGKEKLFF. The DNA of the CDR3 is TGCGCCAGCTCCCTGCAGGCAGGGAAGGAAAAACTGTTTTTT.

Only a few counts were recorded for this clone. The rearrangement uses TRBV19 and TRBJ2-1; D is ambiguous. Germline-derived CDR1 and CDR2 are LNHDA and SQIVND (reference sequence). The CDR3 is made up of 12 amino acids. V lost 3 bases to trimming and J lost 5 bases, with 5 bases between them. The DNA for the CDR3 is TGTGCCAGTAGTATCTCTAACAATGAGCAGTTCTTC. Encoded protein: CASSISNNEQFF.

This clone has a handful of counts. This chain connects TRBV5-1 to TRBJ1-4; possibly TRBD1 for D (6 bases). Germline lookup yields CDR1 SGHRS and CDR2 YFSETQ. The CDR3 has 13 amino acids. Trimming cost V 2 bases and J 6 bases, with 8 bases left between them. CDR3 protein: CASSLYRDEKLFF. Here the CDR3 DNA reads TGCGCCAGCAGCTTATACAGGGATGAAAAACTGTTTTTT.

CDR3 residues: CASSIVVGVTADTQYF. CDR3 DNA sequence: TGTGCCAGTAGTATAGTAGTGGGGGTAACAGCAGATACGCAGTATTTT. J is TRBJ2-3 and V is TRBV19; D possibly uses TRBD1 or TRBD2 (5 bases each). Germline V gene data show CDR1 as LNHDA and CDR2 as SQIVND (reference sequence). V gave up 1 base and J gave up 4 bases, with 15 bases separating them. The CDR3 totals 16 residues. The full variable domain, its missing parts supplied by reference TRBV19 and TRBJ2-3, is DGGITQSPKYLFRKEGQNVTLSCEQNLNHDAMYWYRQDPGQGLRLIYYSQIVNDFQKGDIAEGYSVSREKKESFPLTVTSAQKNPTAFYLCASSIVVGVTADTQYFGPGTRLTVL.

This CDR3 reads CASSLRSNYGYTF. CDR3 DNA: TGTGCCAGCAGCTTACGCTCTAACTATGGCTACACCTTC. V is TRBV7-2 and J is TRBJ1-2; D uncertain. Trimming removed 2 bases from V and 0 bases from J, with 4 bases in between. Germline assignment: CDR1 SGHTA and CDR2 FQGNSA. The length of the CDR3 is 13 residues.

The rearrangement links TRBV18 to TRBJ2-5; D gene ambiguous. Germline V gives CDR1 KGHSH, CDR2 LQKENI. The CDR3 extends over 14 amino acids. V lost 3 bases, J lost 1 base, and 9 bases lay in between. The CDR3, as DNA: TGTGCCAGCTCACCTCCGCAGGTCCAAGAGACCCAGTACTTC. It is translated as CASSPPQVQETQYF.

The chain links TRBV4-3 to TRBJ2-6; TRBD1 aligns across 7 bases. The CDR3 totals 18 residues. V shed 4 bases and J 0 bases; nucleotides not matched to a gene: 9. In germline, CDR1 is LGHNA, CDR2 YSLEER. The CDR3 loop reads CASSRRGTANSGANVLTF. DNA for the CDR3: TGCGCCAGCAGCCGGCGAGGGACAGCGAACTCTGGGGCCAACGTCCTGACTTTC.

The CDR3 here is CASRASSGTEAFF. The DNA for the CDR3 is TGTGCCAGTAGAGCCTCTTCGGGGACTGAAGCTTTCTTT. The gene calls are TRBV19 and TRBJ1-1, with unresolved D. CDR1 and CDR2 from the germline V gene are LNHDA and SQIVND (reference sequence). V was pared by 6 bases and J by 5 bases, with 13 bases between. The CDR3 spans 13 residues.

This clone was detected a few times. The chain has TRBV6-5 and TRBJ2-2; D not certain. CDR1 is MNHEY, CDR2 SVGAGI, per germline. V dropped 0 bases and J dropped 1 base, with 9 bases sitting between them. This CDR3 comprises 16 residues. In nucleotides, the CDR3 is TGTGCCAGCAGTTACTCAGTTAGGATGAACACCGGGGAGCTGTTTTTT. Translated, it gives CASSYSVRMNTGELFF.

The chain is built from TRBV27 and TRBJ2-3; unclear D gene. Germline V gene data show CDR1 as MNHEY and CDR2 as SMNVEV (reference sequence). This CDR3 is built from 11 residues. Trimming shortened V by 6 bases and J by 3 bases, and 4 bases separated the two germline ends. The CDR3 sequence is CASRKTDTQYF. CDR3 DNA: TGTGCCAGCAGAAAAACAGATACGCAGTATTTT.

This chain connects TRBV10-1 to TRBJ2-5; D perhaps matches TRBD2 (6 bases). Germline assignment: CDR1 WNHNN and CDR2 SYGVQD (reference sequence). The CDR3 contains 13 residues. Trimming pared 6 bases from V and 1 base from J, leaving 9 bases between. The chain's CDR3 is CASSGGSQETQYF. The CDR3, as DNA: TGCGCCAGCAGCGGGGGTTCCCAAGAGACCCAGTACTTC.

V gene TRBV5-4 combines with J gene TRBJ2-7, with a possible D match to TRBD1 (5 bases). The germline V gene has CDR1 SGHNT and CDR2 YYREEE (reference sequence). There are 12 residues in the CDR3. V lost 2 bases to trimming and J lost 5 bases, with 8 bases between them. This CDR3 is CASSFRRDEQYF. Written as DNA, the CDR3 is TGTGCCAGCAGCTTTCGCAGGGACGAGCAGTACTTC.

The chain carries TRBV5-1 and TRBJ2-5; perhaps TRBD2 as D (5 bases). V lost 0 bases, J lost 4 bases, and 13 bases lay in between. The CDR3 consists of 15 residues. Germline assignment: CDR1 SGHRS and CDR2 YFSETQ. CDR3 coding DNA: TGCGCCAGCAGCTTGGCCGGGATGGGAGCAGAGACCCAGTACTTC. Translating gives CASSLAGMGAETQYF.

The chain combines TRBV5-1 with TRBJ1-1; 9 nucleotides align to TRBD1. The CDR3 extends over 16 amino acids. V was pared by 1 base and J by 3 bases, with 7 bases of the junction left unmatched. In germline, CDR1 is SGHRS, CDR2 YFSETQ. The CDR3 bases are TGCGCCAGCAGCTTGCTTAACAGGGGGCCGGACACTGAAGCTTTCTTT. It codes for CASSLLNRGPDTEAFF.

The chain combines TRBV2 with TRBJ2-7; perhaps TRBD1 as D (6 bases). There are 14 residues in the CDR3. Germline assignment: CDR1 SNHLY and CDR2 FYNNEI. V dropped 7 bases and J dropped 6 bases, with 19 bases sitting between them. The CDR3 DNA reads TGTGCCAGCACCCTCGACAGGCAGACGGGCGAGCAGTACTTC. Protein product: CASTLDRQTGEQYF.

The CDR3 here is CASSRAQSGSNQPQHF. CDR3 coding DNA: TGCGCCAGCAGCCGAGCCCAATCCGGGAGCAATCAGCCCCAGCATTTT. The chain carries TRBV4-1 and TRBJ1-5; D is ambiguous. Trimming took off 4 bases at V and 1 base at J, with 14 bases between the two ends. CDR1 and CDR2 from the germline V gene are MGHRA and YSYEKL. CDR3 length: 16 residues.

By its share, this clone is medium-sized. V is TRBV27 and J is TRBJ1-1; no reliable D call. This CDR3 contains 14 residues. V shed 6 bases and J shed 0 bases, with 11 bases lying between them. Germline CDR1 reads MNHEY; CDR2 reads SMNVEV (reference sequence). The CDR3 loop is CASRSVRVNTEAFF. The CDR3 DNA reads TGTGCCAGCAGATCGGTAAGGGTGAACACTGAAGCTTTCTTT.

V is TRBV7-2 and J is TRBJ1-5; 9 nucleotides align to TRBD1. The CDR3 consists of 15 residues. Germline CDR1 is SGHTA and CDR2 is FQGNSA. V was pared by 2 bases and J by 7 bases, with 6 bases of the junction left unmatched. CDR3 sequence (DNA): TGTGCCAGCAGCTTAACAGGGGGCTTCGAGCAGCCCCAGCATTTT. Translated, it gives CASSLTGGFEQPQHF.

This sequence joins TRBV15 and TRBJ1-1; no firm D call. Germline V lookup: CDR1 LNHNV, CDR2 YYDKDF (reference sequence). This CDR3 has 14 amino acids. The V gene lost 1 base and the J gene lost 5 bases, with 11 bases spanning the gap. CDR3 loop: CATSRGGLGTEAFF. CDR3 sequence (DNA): TGTGCCACCAGCAGAGGAGGTTTGGGGACTGAAGCTTTCTTT. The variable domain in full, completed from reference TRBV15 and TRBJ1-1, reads DAMVIQNPRYQVTQFGKPVTLSCSQTLNHNVMYWYQQKSSQAPKLLFHYYDKDFNNEADTPDNFQSRRPNTSFCFLDIRSPGLGDTAMYLCATSRGGLGTEAFFGQGTRLTVV.